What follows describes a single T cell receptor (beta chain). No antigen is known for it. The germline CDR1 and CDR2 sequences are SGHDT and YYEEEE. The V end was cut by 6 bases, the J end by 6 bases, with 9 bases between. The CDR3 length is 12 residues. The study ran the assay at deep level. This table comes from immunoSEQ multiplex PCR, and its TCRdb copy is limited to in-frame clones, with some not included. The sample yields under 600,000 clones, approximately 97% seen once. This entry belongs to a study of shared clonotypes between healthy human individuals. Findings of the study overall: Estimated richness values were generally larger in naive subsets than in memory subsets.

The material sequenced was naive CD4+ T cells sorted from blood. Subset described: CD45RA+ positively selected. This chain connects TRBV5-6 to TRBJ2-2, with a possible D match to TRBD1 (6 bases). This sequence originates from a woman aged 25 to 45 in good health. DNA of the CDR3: TGTGCCAGCAACCAGGGGCCCGGGGAGCTGTTTTTT. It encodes CASNQGPGELFF.